The 12 T cell receptor beta chains below come from one sample, sequenced in a study of shared clonotypes between healthy human individuals. Sequencing used immunoSEQ multiplex PCR; TCRdb keeps in-frame clones, though not all of them. The data contain roughly 2.2 million clones, about nine tenths of them seen just once; the ten biggest clones take up around 0.35%. Sequencing input: naive CD4+ T cells from PBMCs. Subset in this sample: CD45RA+ positively selected. These receptors were obtained from a man in his late teens or twenties in good health. Some clones in this sample may be carry-over from other donors' samples.

The rearrangement uses TRBV2 and TRBJ2-3; D could derive from TRBD1 or TRBD2 (6 bases each). This CDR3 has 14 residues. The germline V and J ends were trimmed by 2 bases and 3 bases, with 9 bases remaining between them. The germline V gene encodes CDR1 SNHLY and CDR2 FYNNEI. The CDR3 sequence is CASSEQGRTDTQYF. In DNA form, the CDR3 reads TGTGCCAGCAGTGAACAGGGGAGGACAGATACGCAGTATTTT.

The V gene is TRBV7-9, the J gene TRBJ1-2, with TRBD1 as a possible D gene (5 bases). CDR1 SEHNR and CDR2 FQNEAQ come from the germline V gene (reference sequence). Trimming left V 5 bases short and J 4 bases short, with 14 bases between. The CDR3 length is 14 residues. The DNA of the CDR3 is TGTGCCAGCAGCGGAGTAAGGGGATTCTATGGCTACACCTTC. This encodes CASSGVRGFYGYTF.

The chain uses TRBV5-1 and TRBJ1-2; D is ambiguous. Trimming removed 4 bases at V and 0 bases at J, with 7 bases between. Per germline, CDR1 SGHRS and CDR2 YFSETQ. The CDR3 has 13 amino acids. As DNA, the CDR3 is TGCGCCAGCAGCGCGCTTCCTAACTATGGCTACACCTTC. Its protein is CASSALPNYGYTF.

V usage is TRBV7-9 and J usage is TRBJ1-2, with no clear D. This CDR3 comprises 18 residues. Germline values: CDR1 SEHNR, CDR2 FQNEAQ (reference sequence). Trimming took 2 bases from V and 2 from J, leaving 21 bases between them. The CDR3 is CASSLQASWTYTNYGYTF. In DNA, the CDR3 is TGTGCCAGCAGCTTACAAGCGTCGTGGACCTACACCAACTATGGCTACACCTTC. The whole variable domain, filled in from reference TRBV7-9 and TRBJ1-2, reads DTGVSQNPRHKITKRGQNVTFRCDPISEHNRLYWYRQTLGQGPEFLTYFQNEAQLEKSRLLSDRFSAERPKGSFSTLEIQRTEQGDSAMYLCASSLQASWTYTNYGYTFGSGTRLTVV.

This clone is a singleton in its sample. The rearrangement joins TRBV28 to TRBJ1-1; TRBD1 agrees at 7 bases. The germline V gene encodes CDR1 MDHEN and CDR2 SYDVKM. The V gene end was trimmed by 2 bases and the J gene end by 11 bases; junction bases not matched to a gene: 17. This CDR3 comprises 16 residues. The CDR3 reads CASSLRLPGQPATAFF. CDR3 DNA: TGTGCCAGCAGTTTACGCCTTCCGGGACAGCCCGCTACGGCTTTCTTT.

The genes are TRBV6-1 and TRBJ2-5; D possibly corresponds to TRBD1 (6 bases). Per the germline V gene, CDR1 is MNHNS and CDR2 is SASEGT. Trimming shortened V by 7 bases and J by 1 base, and 10 bases separated the two germline ends. The CDR3 is 13 residues long. CDR3 sequence: CASIQGIQETQYF. Written as DNA, the CDR3 is TGTGCCAGCATACAGGGAATCCAAGAGACCCAGTACTTC.

The chain uses TRBV7-8 and TRBJ1-5; no reliable D call. V was shortened by 1 base and J by 0 bases, with 7 bases between the two germline ends. The CDR3 has 15 residues. Germline V gives CDR1 SGHVS, CDR2 FQNEAQ. CDR3 protein: CASSLEGYSNQPQHF. CDR3 sequence (DNA): TGTGCCAGCAGCTTAGAGGGCTATAGCAATCAGCCCCAGCATTTT.

V usage is TRBV6-6 and J usage is TRBJ2-1; TRBD2 aligns across 11 bases. The CDR3 has 14 residues. The V and J ends lost 10 bases and 0 bases, in that order; junction bases with no gene match: 2. The V gene's germline CDR1 is MNHNY and CDR2 SVGAGI (reference sequence). CDR3 region: CATTSGSSYNEQFF. The CDR3 nucleotides read TGTGCCACCACTAGCGGGAGCTCCTACAATGAGCAGTTCTTC.

This sequence joins TRBV27 and TRBJ2-5, with D unclear. This CDR3 has 15 residues. The germline V and J ends were trimmed by 6 bases and 3 bases, with 17 bases remaining between them. CDR1 and CDR2 (germline): MNHEY, SMNVEV (reference sequence). CDR3 loop: CASSTFSPAEETQYF. The CDR3 nucleotides read TGTGCCAGCAGCACGTTTTCGCCGGCCGAAGAGACCCAGTACTTC.

In the case of this clone: Other nucleotide sequences from this sample produce the same CDR3. This chain links TRBV2 with TRBJ2-2; either TRBD1 or TRBD2 may fit D (8 bases each). V dropped 7 bases and J dropped 2 bases, with 14 bases sitting between them. CDR1 and CDR2 from the germline V gene are SNHLY and FYNNEI. The CDR3 runs to 15 residues. The CDR3 protein is CASTGGTGNTGELFF. In DNA form, the CDR3 reads TGTGCCAGCACGGGGGGGACAGGAAACACCGGGGAGCTGTTTTTT.

The J gene is TRBJ2-3, the V gene TRBV27; D is possibly TRBD2 (5 bases). CDR1 and CDR2 (germline): MNHEY, SMNVEV (reference sequence). V lost 1 base and J 1 base, leaving 9 bases between the germline ends. This CDR3 contains 15 residues. This CDR3 reads CASSLFGDGTDTQYF. The CDR3, as DNA: TGTGCCAGCAGTTTATTCGGGGATGGCACAGATACGCAGTATTTT.

V gene TRBV29-1 combines with J gene TRBJ2-2, with a tentative D call TRBD1 (6 bases). Trimming shortened V by 7 bases and J by 3 bases, and 18 bases separated the two germline ends. This CDR3 region has 15 residues. In germline, CDR1 is SQVTM, CDR2 ANQGSEA. As DNA, the CDR3 is TGCAGCGCCCGGTGGGGGCAAATGGACACCGGGGAGCTGTTTTTT. Translation gives CSARWGQMDTGELFF.